The clone carrying this T cell receptor beta chain came up many times. Its antigen is as yet unknown. This sample is part of a study of human T cells and chemical hapten exposure. Study background: Alopecia universalis, totalis or areata was present in patients who were mostly female.

TCRdb recomputed calls from the RACE reads with MiXCR, one row per CDR3 protein. The sample includes approximately 41,000 distinct CDR3 sequences, 7.6% seen only once; the top ten take about 1.2%. Documented time point: pre-sensitization, week 0. Sample treatment: therapeutic diphenylcyclopropenone sensitization with weekly scalp DPC. In every case, blood was obtained before the patch test was applied. Findings and limits, study-wide: With DPC sensitization, TCRs exceeding 1 in 1000 frequency showed no change.

This CDR3 spans 16 amino acids. Germline-derived CDR1 and CDR2 are SGHTA and FQGNSA. V trimming: 5 bases; J trimming: 7 bases; junction bases outside the gene matches: 6. The source of this sequence is a woman in her forties or fifties with alopecia areata. Some clones in this sample may be carry-over from other donors' samples. Material: whole blood, obtained in connection with sensitization to the hapten diphenylcyclopropenone (DPC). The chain is built from TRBV7-2 and TRBJ2-3; 16 nucleotides align to TRBD2. Here the CDR3 DNA reads TGTGCCAGCAGCCCGGGACTAGCGGGAGGGCCGCATACGCAGTATTTT. Amino acids: CASSPGLAGGPHTQYF.